This T cell receptor beta chain was obtained from a study of cytomegalovirus exposure and HLA in healthy donors. With 60 Vbeta and 13 Jbeta primers, the PCR was carried out. Here immunoSEQ multiplex PCR was the method, and the copy in TCRdb shows in-frame clones only, minus some. The sample lists some 63,000 clones, 75% to 85% occurring once. The CDR3 has 11 residues. Trimming cost V 6 bases and J 3 bases, with 6 bases left between them. CDR1 MNHEY and CDR2 SVGAGI come from the germline V gene. Sequenced material: PBMCs. The chain combines TRBV6-5 with TRBJ2-7, with D perhaps matching TRBD2 (5 bases). This clonotype was sampled from a human donor in good health. The CDR3 here is CASSRGYEQYF. The DNA of the CDR3 is TGTGCCAGCAGCCGGGGCTACGAGCAGTACTTC.